This T cell receptor beta chain was identified in a study of T cells in Graves' hyperthyroidism and ophthalmopathy. Study-wide results and limits: Researchers found most expanded thyroid clonotypes above 0.001 in blood as well.

TCR beta CDR3 region amplification was performed from RNA transcripts. First-round RT-PCR with HTBI primers amplified the TCR CDR3 region. Using its own MiXCR run on the multiplex PCR reads, TCRdb lists one record per CDR3 protein. The sample has around 260,000 distinct CDR3 sequences, under 30% seen once. This clonotype was seen a handful of times. Its matching antigen is unknown. Recently diagnosed hyperthyroidism of less than 2 months' duration affected patients aged 18 to 65. The sequencing input was blood. The clonotype originates from a man aged 35-49 years with Graves' hyperthyroidism that later progressed to Graves' ophthalmopathy.

In DNA form, the CDR3 reads TGTGCCAGCAGTTGGCGGGGGAGCTCCTACGAGCAGTACTTC. It translates to CASSWRGSSYEQYF. This sequence joins TRBV12-3 or TRBV12-4 and TRBJ2-7; TRBD2 agrees at 7 bases. The junction had 3 bases not matched to a gene; V was cut back by 4 bases and J by 0 bases. The CDR3 runs to 14 residues.